The clone carrying this T cell receptor (beta chain) was detected once. Participants were placed into cohorts based on the clinical history they reported. The CDR3 length is 16 residues. Trimming removed 5 bases at V and 6 bases at J, with 19 bases between. Germline CDR1 is LGHNA and CDR2 is YSLEER. These data come from a study of blood T cell repertoires in COVID-19. Using immunoSEQ multiplex PCR, the repertoire was profiled, and TCRdb retains in-frame clones only, with some absent. This table has around 300,000 clones, approximately 91% appearing once. V and J are TRBV4-3 and TRBJ2-2; TRBD2 is a possible D gene (6 bases). The sample consisted of PBMCs or T cells enriched from blood (not recorded which). This clonotype originated in a woman between 25 and 40 years old who had recovered from COVID-19. The CDR3 region has the DNA TGCGCCAGCAGCTCACGGACGGGAGACTCGGCCGGGGAGCTGTTTTTT. Encoded protein: CASSSRTGDSAGELFF.